Listed below are T cell receptor beta chains from one sample, sequenced in a study of T cell responses to AZD1222 COVID-19 vaccine. Sequencing was performed with immunoSEQ multiplex PCR; in TCRdb, only in-frame clones are kept and a portion is missing. This table has more than 95,000 clones, 88% appearing once. Sequenced material: peripheral blood, taken on day 0 of AZD1222 vaccination. All receptors come from an adult in good health. CDR3s include the opening cysteine and the closing phenylalanine or tryptophan. Fields, in order: V gene, D gene, J gene, clone size, CDR3 DNA, CDR3 protein. The D gene is left open where the match is weak. The size entry is marked missing in some rows and otherwise reads once, few, many or a size class.

TRBV27,-,TRBJ2-3,-,TGTGCCAGCAAGCTCGGACAGAGCACAGATACGCAGTATTTT,CASKLGQSTDTQYF
TRBV11-3,-,TRBJ2-3,-,TGTGCCAGCAGCCCACGTTGTCACTCAAGCCTCCCCACAGATACGCAGTATTTT,CASSPRCHSSLPTDTQYF
TRBV28,-,TRBJ1-6,-,TGTGCCAGCAGCGCGGGGGCCTATTCACCCCTCCACTTT,CASSAGAYSPLHF
TRBV27,-,TRBJ1-1,-,TGTGCCAGCAGCCCGATGTCGGCAGGGAGGTTGGGCACTGAAGCTTTCTTT,CASSPMSAGRLGTEAFF
TRBV7-2,-,TRBJ1-2,-,TGTGCCAGCAGCCCTGGTTACGGCTACACCTTC,CASSPGYGYTF
TRBV27,-,TRBJ2-3,-,TGTGCCAGCCTACGTGCGACAGATACGCAGTATTTT,CASLRATDTQYF
TRBV7-9,-,TRBJ1-4,-,TGTGCCAGCAGCCCTCGGACCGGGGGCGAAAAACTGTTTTTT,CASSPRTGGEKLFF
TRBV7-9,TRBD1,TRBJ1-4,few,TGTGCCAGCAGCTCGCGACAGGGAGAAAAACTGTTTTTT,CASSSRQGEKLFF
TRBV5-8,TRBD2,TRBJ2-5,-,TGTGCCAGCAGCCGCGGGACTAGCGGGGGTTCCGCGGAGACCCAGTACTTC,CASSRGTSGGSAETQYF
TRBV18,-,TRBJ1-4,-,TGTGCCAGCTCACCTGGTGTAAATGAAAAACTGTTTTTT,CASSPGVNEKLFF
TRBV18,-,TRBJ2-1,-,TGTGCCAGCTCACCACCGCGACTAATTAATGAGCAGTTCTTC,CASSPPRLINEQFF
TRBV4-1,TRBD2,TRBJ2-7,-,TGCGCCAGCAGCCAAGATCTTCAGCGGGGGGCCTACGAGCAGTACTTC,CASSQDLQRGAYEQYF
TRBV6-5,-,TRBJ1-1,-,TGTGCCAGCTTTACAGTTAACACTGAAGCTTTCTTT,CASFTVNTEAFF
TRBV12-5,-,TRBJ2-5,-,TGTGCTAGTGGTTTATTTGAAGAGACCCAGTACTTC,CASGLFEETQYF
TRBV5-4,TRBD1,TRBJ2-7,-,TGTGCCAGCAGCTTGCGGACAGGAGGCGAGCAGTACTTC,CASSLRTGGEQYF
TRBV30,-,TRBJ2-7,-,TGTGCCTGGACGCACGCTGGATACGAGCAGTACTTC,CAWTHAGYEQYF
TRBV28,-,TRBJ1-5,-,TGTGCCAGCAGCATCGAGACAGGAACCTATCAGCCCCAGCATTTT,CASSIETGTYQPQHF
TRBV10-1,TRBD2,TRBJ2-7,-,TGCGCCAGCAGTGAAACTAGCGGGAACACCTACGAGCAGTACTTC,CASSETSGNTYEQYF
TRBV4-2,-,TRBJ2-3,-,TGTGCCAGCAGCCAAGATCAGGGGGGGGCCACCACAGATACGCAGTATTTT,CASSQDQGGATTDTQYF
TRBV12-3/TRBV12-4,-,TRBJ1-5,-,TGTGCCAGCCGCCTGACAGGTAATCAGCCCCAGCATTTT,CASRLTGNQPQHF
TRBV6-5,TRBD2,TRBJ2-3,-,TGTGCCAGCAGTTACCGCGGGAGGGGGGATACGCAGTATTTT,CASSYRGRGDTQYF
TRBV19,TRBD1,TRBJ1-1,-,TGTGCCAGTAGCACAGGGGGAAGGGACACTGAAGCTTTCTTT,CASSTGGRDTEAFF
TRBV29-1,-,TRBJ1-2,-,TGCAGCGGAGGGACATACTATGGCTACACCTTC,CSGGTYYGYTF
TRBV5-4,-,TRBJ2-2,-,TGTGCCAGCAGTTACCCCCCCGGTAACACCGGGGAGCTGTTTTTT,CASSYPPGNTGELFF
TRBV6-4,-,TRBJ2-1,few,TGTGCCACCCAAGAAACAGGGTCGGGTGAGCAGTTCTTC,CATQETGSGEQFF
TRBV27,-,TRBJ1-2,-,TGTGCCAGCAGTTTATCTGCGGATAACTATGGCTACACCTTC,CASSLSADNYGYTF
TRBV27,TRBD1,TRBJ2-7,few,TGTGCCAGCAGAAGGGACAGGTCCCCTCCTTACGAGCAGTACTTC,CASRRDRSPPYEQYF
TRBV28,-,TRBJ1-2,-,TGTGCCAGCAGTTTAGATGGCCTGGGAGGGGGCTACACCTTC,CASSLDGLGGGYTF
TRBV19,-,TRBJ1-5,-,TGTGCCAGTAGTCTTCCGGGGGGGTCCAATCAGCCCCAGCATTTT,CASSLPGGSNQPQHF
TRBV29-1,-,TRBJ1-1,-,TGCAGCGTTCTAAATGATTTGAACACTGAAGCTTTCTTT,CSVLNDLNTEAFF